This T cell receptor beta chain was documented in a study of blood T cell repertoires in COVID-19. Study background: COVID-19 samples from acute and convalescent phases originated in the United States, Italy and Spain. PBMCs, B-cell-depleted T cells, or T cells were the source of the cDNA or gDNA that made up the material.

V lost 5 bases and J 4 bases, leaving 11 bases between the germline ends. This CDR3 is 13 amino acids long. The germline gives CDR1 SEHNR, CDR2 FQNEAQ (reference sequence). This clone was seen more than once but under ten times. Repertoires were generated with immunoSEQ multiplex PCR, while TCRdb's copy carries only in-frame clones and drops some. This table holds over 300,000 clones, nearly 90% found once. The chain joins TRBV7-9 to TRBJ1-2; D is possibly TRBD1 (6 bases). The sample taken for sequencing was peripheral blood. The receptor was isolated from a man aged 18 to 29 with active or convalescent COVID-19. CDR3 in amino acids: CASSRLGGYGYTF. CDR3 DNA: TGTGCCAGCAGCCGGTTAGGGGGCTATGGCTACACCTTC.